These 5 T cell receptor beta chains were sequenced from one sample in a study of graft-versus-host responses after intestinal transplantation listed by TCRdb under 2021. Reading the label with the study, this specimen's time point is: cells obtained before transplantation from donor or recipient. The library was built by means of the immunoSEQ multiplex PCR assay. Here the immuneACCESS table is served through TCRdb, limited to in-frame sequences with V and J called. Missing clones are a known gap in these copies; in checked studies unresolved V genes cover under half, and the rest lacks a known reason. Present in this sample are fewer than 130,000 clones, 93% of which were seen just once. Of the sample, roughly 0.5% is held by the ten largest clones. The antigens for these receptors are not known. Specimen: unstimulated CD8+ T cells sorted from spleen or lymph node cells, collected before intestinal transplant. The source is a human donor who received an intestinal transplant.

The rearrangement links TRBV19 to TRBJ1-1; D uncertain. The CDR3 is 13 residues long. Trimming removed 5 bases at V and 6 bases at J, with 13 bases between. From germline, CDR1 is LNHDA and CDR2 SQIVND (reference sequence). CDR3 nucleotides: TGTGCCAGTAGTCCTCTGGGGATCTCTGAAGCTTTCTTT. It yields the protein CASSPLGISEAFF.

The chain uses TRBV10-2 and TRBJ1-5; D call uncertain. This CDR3 contains 15 residues. Trimming took off 2 bases at V and 3 bases at J, with 11 bases between the two ends. Germline V CDR1 and CDR2: WSHSY, SAAADI. CDR3 sequence reads: CASSEGFGVNQPQHF. CDR3 nucleotide sequence: TGCGCCAGCAGTGAGGGTTTTGGGGTCAATCAGCCCCAGCATTTT.

The genes are TRBV27 and TRBJ2-7; D perhaps matches TRBD2 (6 bases). V dropped 3 bases and J dropped 0 bases, with 9 bases sitting between them. The CDR3 spans 14 residues. The germline gives CDR1 MNHEY, CDR2 SMNVEV (reference sequence). The CDR3, as DNA: TGTGCCAGCAGTTTCGTGGGAGGCTCCTACGAGCAGTACTTC. It is translated as CASSFVGGSYEQYF.

This sequence joins TRBV9 and TRBJ2-7; the match to TRBD2 covers 9 bases. The CDR3 has 14 residues. Germline V gene lookup returns CDR1 SGDLS and CDR2 YYNGEE. V lost 2 bases to trimming and J lost 6 bases; unmatched junction nucleotides: 6. The chain's CDR3 is CASSVAGGPSEQYF. The CDR3 DNA follows: TGTGCCAGCAGCGTTGCGGGAGGGCCCTCCGAGCAGTACTTC.

This rearrangement joins TRBV27 to TRBJ1-1; no firm D call. The germline V gene encodes CDR1 MNHEY and CDR2 SMNVEV (reference sequence). This CDR3 spans 13 amino acids. The V end was cut by 6 bases, the J end by 2 bases, with 10 bases between. Written as DNA, the CDR3 is TGTGCCAGCAGCTACAATACAAACACTGAAGCTTTCTTT. This gives the protein CASSYNTNTEAFF.